The rows below give T cell receptor beta chains drawn from one sample of a study of blood T cell repertoires in COVID-19. Repertoires were generated with immunoSEQ multiplex PCR, while TCRdb's copy carries only in-frame clones and drops some. The table shows some 100,000 clones, with about 89% occurring only once. Specimen: peripheral blood. These receptors were collected from a woman aged 70 to 79 with acute or convalescent COVID-19. The CDR3 runs from the conserved cysteine through the conserved F or W.

v_call,cdr3_length,j_call,cdr3_aa
TRBV5-1,15,TRBJ2-1,CASSPTSGNYNEQFF
TRBV7-9,14,TRBJ1-1,CASSLTRGQGEIFF
TRBV9,15,TRBJ1-6,CASSVGGQKNSPLHF
TRBV5-4,15,TRBJ2-1,CASSFQGALYNEQFF
TRBV28,14,TRBJ2-7,CASSYPGQNYEQYF
TRBV12-3/TRBV12-4,11,TRBJ2-3,CASSRGDTQYF
TRBV18,16,TRBJ2-1,CASSVQGRVDKNEQFF
TRBV28,13,TRBJ1-1,CASSFVNSGGAFF
TRBV20-1,17,TRBJ1-6,CSASGARAGNYNSPLHF
TRBV18,16,TRBJ1-1,CASSLSDRGIRTEAFF
TRBV4-1,17,TRBJ2-2,CASSRWKDTSNTGELFF
TRBV11-2,14,TRBJ1-6,CASSSTGSESPLHF
TRBV5-1,17,TRBJ1-1,CASSRGQGAIQNTEAFF
TRBV19,15,TRBJ1-4,CASSTQTGIREKLFF
TRBV5-1,15,TRBJ2-1,CASSFLTSGRREQFF
TRBV6-5,12,TRBJ1-5,CASGQRNQPQHF
TRBV5-1,14,TRBJ2-1,CASSFTGSHNEQFF
TRBV6-2/TRBV6-3,16,TRBJ2-5,CASSYTGKILQETQYF
TRBV7-9,18,TRBJ2-1,CASSSTGGDRGSYNEQFF
TRBV6-5,15,TRBJ1-2,CASSALSQGNYGYTF
TRBV10-3,13,TRBJ2-1,CAISGMGGQEQFF
TRBV7-9,14,TRBJ2-7,CASSLLPRAYEQYF
TRBV19,14,TRBJ1-5,CASSYPGNNQPQHF
TRBV11-3,14,TRBJ1-5,CATPSGQGNQPQHF
TRBV19,15,TRBJ2-1,CASSISAGGIYEQFF
TRBV2,13,TRBJ1-2,CASRAGRYYGYTF
TRBV9,15,TRBJ2-3,CASSVGGQITDTQYF
TRBV27,20,TRBJ2-1,CASSLGRLAGHPISYNEQFF
TRBV5-5,17,TRBJ2-1,CASSLGAPSGSLHEQFF
TRBV5-4,14,TRBJ1-4,CASSPGINNEKLFF
TRBV30,13,TRBJ1-5,CAWSLQGMEPQHF
TRBV28,16,TRBJ1-5,CASSLLSGYSNQPQHF
TRBV6-5,16,TRBJ1-1,CASSWGAGRLNTEAFF
TRBV28,17,TRBJ2-1,CASSLSGLKGQYNEQFF
TRBV3-1/TRBV3-2,16,TRBJ2-5,CASSQGPSGPQETQYF
TRBV11-2,19,TRBJ2-2,CASSPRRTSGGVGTGELFF
TRBV30,14,TRBJ1-2,CAWRQPDKGYGYTF
TRBV27,16,TRBJ1-2,CASSRGTGVANYGYTF
TRBV19,15,TRBJ2-5,CASSFRTSVGETQYF
TRBV19,15,TRBJ1-5,CASSIFRDSAQPQHF
TRBV3-1/TRBV3-2,17,TRBJ2-1,CASSQLWREGRWDEQFF
TRBV6-5,12,TRBJ2-3,CASRGLGDTQYF
TRBV6-5,16,TRBJ2-1,CASSYAGGFDIGEQFF
TRBV7-8,14,TRBJ2-5,CASSSWDSEETQYF
TRBV6-5,13,TRBJ1-1,CASADRWDTEAFF
TRBV6-5,13,TRBJ2-4,CASRRSGGNIQYF
TRBV6-6,15,TRBJ2-5,CASNPSLGAQETQYF
TRBV5-1,14,TRBJ2-1,CASSLELGDNEQFF
TRBV19,15,TRBJ2-3,CASAQQGGRTDTQYF
TRBV7-2,13,TRBJ2-7,CASSLGRTLEQYF
TRBV15,17,TRBJ2-2,CATSRDRPSGGTGELFF
TRBV27,16,TRBJ2-2,CASSQRGGPNTGELFF
TRBV6-5,15,TRBJ2-1,CASSTLAGDNNEQFF
TRBV6-5,14,TRBJ2-4,CASSYSGQENIQYF
TRBV9,15,TRBJ2-1,CASSTPRGSYNEQFF
TRBV28,16,TRBJ1-6,CASTPVGQGLGSPLHF
TRBV2,17,TRBJ1-2,CASRSWDRAIINYGYTF
TRBV3-1/TRBV3-2,13,TRBJ2-5,CASSHRLQETQYF
TRBV27,16,TRBJ1-5,CASRDSQGGLNQPQHF
TRBV27,15,TRBJ1-1,CASSWGGRGPTEAFF